Below are 4 T cell receptor beta chains sequenced from a single sample in a study of cutaneous CD30+ T cell lymphoproliferative disorder and hepatitis E. The assay was immunoSEQ multiplex PCR, and TCRdb's table has in-frame clones only and misses some. The table records around 7,000 clones, roughly 70% of them present only once. Source material: blood. The receptors shown here come from a human donor with a cutaneous T cell lymphoproliferative disorder associated with hepatitis E virus.

The chain joins TRBV7-9 to TRBJ2-1, with 12 bases identical to TRBD2. The V segment lost 0 bases and the J segment 7 bases; nucleotides outside the gene matches: 4. This CDR3 contains 16 residues. The germline V gene has CDR1 SEHNR and CDR2 FQNEAQ (reference sequence). Here the CDR3 reads CASSLAPLAGGNEQFF. The DNA of the CDR3 is TGTGCCAGCAGCTTAGCTCCGCTAGCGGGAGGGAATGAGCAGTTCTTC.

In this sample, this clone turned up a few times. The chain couples TRBV4-1 to TRBJ2-7, with TRBD2 matching 7 bases. CDR1 is MGHRA, CDR2 YSYEKL, per germline. There are 13 residues in the CDR3. Germline trimming cut 5 bases from V and 7 bases from J; bases unmatched to any gene: 8. The CDR3 is CASSFGSGREQYF. As DNA, the CDR3 is TGCGCCAGCAGCTTCGGCTCCGGGAGGGAGCAGTACTTC.

This clone was seen only a few times. V is TRBV10-3 and J is TRBJ2-6, with D hard to call. Trimming pared 1 base from V and 0 bases from J, leaving 25 bases between. CDR3 length: 22 amino acids. Germline V gene sequence: CDR1 ENHRY, CDR2 SYGVKD. CDR3 sequence (DNA): TGTGCCATCAGTGAGTTTCTCCTATCTGTCCCGGGCAGCCCCTCTGGGGCCAACGTCCTGACTTTC. This gives the protein CAISEFLLSVPGSPSGANVLTF.

The V call is TRBV6-5, the J call TRBJ2-7, with TRBD2 as a possible D gene (7 bases). The V end lost 6 bases, the J end lost 3 bases, and 18 bases lay between the germline ends. Germline V gene lookup returns CDR1 MNHEY and CDR2 SVGAGI. The CDR3 loop spans 15 amino acids. CDR3 sequence (DNA): TGTGCCAGCAGCTTGGACTGGGGGGGCGGCTACGAGCAGTACTTC. This translates into CASSLDWGGGYEQYF.